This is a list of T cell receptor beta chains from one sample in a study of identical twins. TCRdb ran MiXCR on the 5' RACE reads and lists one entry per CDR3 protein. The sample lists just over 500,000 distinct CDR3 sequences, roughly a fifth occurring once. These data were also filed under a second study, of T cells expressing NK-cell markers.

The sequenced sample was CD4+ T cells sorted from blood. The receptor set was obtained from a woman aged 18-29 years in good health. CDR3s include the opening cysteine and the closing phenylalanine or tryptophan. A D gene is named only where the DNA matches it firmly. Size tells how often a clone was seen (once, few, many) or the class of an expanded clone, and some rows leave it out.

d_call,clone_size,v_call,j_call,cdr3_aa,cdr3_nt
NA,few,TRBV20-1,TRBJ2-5,CSAPFGETQYF,TGCAGTGCCCCGTTTGGAGAGACCCAGTACTTC
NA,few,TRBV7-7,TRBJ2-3,CASSLTVNTDTQYF,TGTGCTAGCAGCTTGACTGTTAACACAGATACGCAGTATTTT
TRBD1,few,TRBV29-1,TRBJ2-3,CSVEDPWDRGNSDTQYF,TGCAGCGTTGAAGACCCTTGGGACAGGGGGAATTCGGATACGCAGTATTTT
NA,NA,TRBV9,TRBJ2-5,CASSALGTAQETQYF,TGTGCCAGCAGCGCCCTCGGGACGGCCCAAGAGACCCAGTACTTC
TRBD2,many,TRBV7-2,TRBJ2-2,CASSSLAGGTGELFF,TGTGCCAGCAGCTCATTAGCGGGAGGAACCGGGGAGCTGTTTTTT
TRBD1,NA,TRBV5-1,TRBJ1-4,CASSPRDSTEKLFF,TGCGCCAGCAGCCCACGGGACAGTACGGAAAAACTGTTTTTT
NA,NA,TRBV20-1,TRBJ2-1,CSANNQVQLYNEQFF,TGCAGTGCAAACAACCAGGTGCAACTCTACAATGAGCAGTTCTTC
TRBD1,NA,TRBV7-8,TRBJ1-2,CASSSRDSKPYGYTF,TGTGCCAGCAGCTCCCGGGACAGCAAACCCTATGGCTACACCTTC
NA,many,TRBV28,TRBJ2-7,CASSIGGYEQYF,TGTGCCAGCAGTATCGGAGGTTACGAGCAGTACTTC
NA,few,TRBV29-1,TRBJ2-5,CSVETTTRETQYF,TGCAGCGTTGAAACAACCACCCGGGAGACCCAGTACTTC
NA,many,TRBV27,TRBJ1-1,CASSKRNTEAFF,TGTGCCAGCAGTAAAAGGAACACTGAAGCTTTCTTT
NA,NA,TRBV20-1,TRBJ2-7,CSAFGGPKTYEQYF,TGCAGTGCTTTCGGGGGGCCGAAAACCTACGAGCAGTACTTC
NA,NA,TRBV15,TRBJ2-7,CATSRATGTDGGEQYF,TGTGCCACCAGCAGAGCTACCGGGACCGACGGAGGCGAGCAGTACTTC
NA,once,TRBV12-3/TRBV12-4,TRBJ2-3,CASSSPRPGRITTDTQYF,TGTGCCAGCAGTTCCCCCCGCCCAGGGCGGATTACCACAGATACGCAGTATTTT
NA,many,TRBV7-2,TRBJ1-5,CASSWDGRNQPQHF,TGTGCCAGCAGCTGGGACGGTCGCAATCAGCCCCAGCATTTT
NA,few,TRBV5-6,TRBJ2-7,CASTLSGLGEQYF,TGTGCCAGCACCTTATCCGGTTTGGGCGAGCAGTACTTC
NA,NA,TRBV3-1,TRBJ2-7,CASSRPGRASYEQYF,TGTGCCAGCAGCCGTCCCGGCAGGGCCTCCTACGAGCAGTACTTC
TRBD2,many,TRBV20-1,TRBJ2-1,CSAPRLAGGNEQFF,TGCAGTGCTCCTAGACTAGCGGGGGGCAATGAGCAGTTCTTC
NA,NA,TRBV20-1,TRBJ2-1,CSARRTRGEQFF,TGCAGTGCTAGACGGACCCGGGGAGAGCAGTTCTTC
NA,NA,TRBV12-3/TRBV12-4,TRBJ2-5,CASKGRWQETQYF,TGTGCCTCCAAGGGGCGGTGGCAAGAGACCCAGTACTTC
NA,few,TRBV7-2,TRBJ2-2,CASSLAPPPGELFF,TGTGCCAGCAGCTTAGCGCCACCGCCCGGGGAGCTGTTTTTT
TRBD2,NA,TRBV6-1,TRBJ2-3,CASRGLSGRAGDTQYF,TGTGCCAGCAGGGGCCTAAGCGGGAGGGCCGGAGATACGCAGTATTTT
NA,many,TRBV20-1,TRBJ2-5,CSARDRTDQETQYF,TGCAGTGCTAGAGATCGGACAGATCAAGAGACCCAGTACTTC
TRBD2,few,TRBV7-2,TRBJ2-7,CASSLDGGGWDEQYF,TGTGCCAGCAGCTTAGACGGCGGGGGGTGGGACGAGCAGTACTTC
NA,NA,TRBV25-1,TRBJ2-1,CASSRGKRGAYNEQFF,TGTGCCAGCAGCCGGGGGAAGAGGGGGGCGTACAATGAGCAGTTCTTC
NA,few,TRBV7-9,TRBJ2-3,CASSLVGTGGADTQYF,TGTGCCAGCAGCTTAGTAGGGACGGGGGGCGCAGATACGCAGTATTTT
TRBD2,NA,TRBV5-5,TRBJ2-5,CASSLAGVEETQYF,TGTGCCAGCAGCCTAGCGGGAGTGGAGGAGACCCAGTACTTC